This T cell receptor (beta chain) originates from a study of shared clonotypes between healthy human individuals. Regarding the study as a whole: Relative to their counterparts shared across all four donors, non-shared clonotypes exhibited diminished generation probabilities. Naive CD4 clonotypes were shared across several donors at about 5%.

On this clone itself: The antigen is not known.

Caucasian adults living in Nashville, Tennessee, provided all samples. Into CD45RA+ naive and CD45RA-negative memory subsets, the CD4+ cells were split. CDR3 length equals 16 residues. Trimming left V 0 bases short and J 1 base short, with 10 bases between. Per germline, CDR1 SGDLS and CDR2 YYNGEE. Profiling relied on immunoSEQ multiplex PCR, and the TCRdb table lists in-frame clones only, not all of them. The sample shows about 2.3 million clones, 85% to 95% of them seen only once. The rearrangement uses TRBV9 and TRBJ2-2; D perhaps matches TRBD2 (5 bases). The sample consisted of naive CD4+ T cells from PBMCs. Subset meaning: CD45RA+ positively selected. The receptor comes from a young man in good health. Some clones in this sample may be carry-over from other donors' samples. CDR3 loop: CASSVEREMNTGELFF. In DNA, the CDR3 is TGTGCCAGCAGCGTAGAGAGGGAGATGAACACCGGGGAGCTGTTTTTT.